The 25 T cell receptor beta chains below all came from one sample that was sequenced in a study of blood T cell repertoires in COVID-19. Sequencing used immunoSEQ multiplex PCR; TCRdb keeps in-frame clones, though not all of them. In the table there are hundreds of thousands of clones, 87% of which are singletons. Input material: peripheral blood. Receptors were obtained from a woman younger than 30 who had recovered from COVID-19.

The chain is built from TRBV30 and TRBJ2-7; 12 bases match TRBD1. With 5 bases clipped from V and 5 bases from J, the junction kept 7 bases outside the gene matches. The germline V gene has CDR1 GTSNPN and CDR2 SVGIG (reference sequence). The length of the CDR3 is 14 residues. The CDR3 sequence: CAWEAGDRGHEQYF. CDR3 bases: TGTGCCTGGGAAGCCGGGGACAGGGGGCACGAGCAGTACTTC.

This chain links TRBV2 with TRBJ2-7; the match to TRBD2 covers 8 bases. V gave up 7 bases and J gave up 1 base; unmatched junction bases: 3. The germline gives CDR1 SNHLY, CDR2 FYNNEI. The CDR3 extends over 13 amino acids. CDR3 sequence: CASKGLVSYEQYF. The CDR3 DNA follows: TGTGCCAGCAAGGGACTAGTATCCTACGAGCAGTACTTC.

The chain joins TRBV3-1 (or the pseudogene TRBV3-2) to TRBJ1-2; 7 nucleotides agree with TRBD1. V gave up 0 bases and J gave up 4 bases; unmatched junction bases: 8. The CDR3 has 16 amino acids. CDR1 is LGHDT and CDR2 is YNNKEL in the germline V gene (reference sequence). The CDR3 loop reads CASSQDGRGGGYGYTF. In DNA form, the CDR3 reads TGTGCCAGCAGCCAAGATGGTAGAGGGGGCGGCTATGGCTACACCTTC.

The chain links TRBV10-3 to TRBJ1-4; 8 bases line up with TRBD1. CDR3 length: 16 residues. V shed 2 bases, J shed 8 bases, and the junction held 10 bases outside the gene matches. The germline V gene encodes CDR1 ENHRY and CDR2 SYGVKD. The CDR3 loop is CAISESARGQGEKLFF. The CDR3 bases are TGTGCCATCAGTGAGAGTGCCAGGGGGCAAGGAGAAAAACTGTTTTTT.

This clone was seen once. The CDR3 nucleotides read TGTGCCAGCAGTTCCCGACAGGGAGTCTACGAGCAGTACTTC. It codes for CASSSRQGVYEQYF. The chain couples TRBV6-2 or TRBV6-3 to TRBJ2-7; 7 nucleotides agree with TRBD1. The V gene's germline CDR1 is MNHEY and CDR2 SVGEGT. The CDR3 sequence is 14 residues long. The V segment lost 4 bases and the J segment 3 bases; nucleotides outside the gene matches: 6.

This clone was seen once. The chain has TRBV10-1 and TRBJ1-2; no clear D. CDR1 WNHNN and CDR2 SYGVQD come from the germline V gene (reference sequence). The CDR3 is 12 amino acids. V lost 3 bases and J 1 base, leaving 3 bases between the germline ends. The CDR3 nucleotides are TGCGCCAGCAGTGACAATAACTATGGCTACACCTTC. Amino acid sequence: CASSDNNYGYTF.

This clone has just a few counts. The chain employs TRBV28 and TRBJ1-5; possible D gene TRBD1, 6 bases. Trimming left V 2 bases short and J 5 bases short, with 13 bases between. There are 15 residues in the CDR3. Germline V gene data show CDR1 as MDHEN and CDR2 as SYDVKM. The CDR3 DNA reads TGTGCCAGCAGTTTACAGGGGAGGGTGGATCAGCCCCAGCATTTT. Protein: CASSLQGRVDQPQHF.

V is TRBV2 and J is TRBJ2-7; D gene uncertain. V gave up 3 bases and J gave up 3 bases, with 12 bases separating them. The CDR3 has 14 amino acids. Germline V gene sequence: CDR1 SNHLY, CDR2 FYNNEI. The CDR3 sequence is CASSDPTRSYEQYF. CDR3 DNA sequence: TGTGCCAGCAGTGACCCGACGAGGAGCTACGAGCAGTACTTC.

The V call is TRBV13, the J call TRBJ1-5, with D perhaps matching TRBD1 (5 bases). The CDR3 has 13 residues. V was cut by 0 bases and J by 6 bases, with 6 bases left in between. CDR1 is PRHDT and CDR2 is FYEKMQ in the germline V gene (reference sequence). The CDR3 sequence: CASSLGGAQPQHF. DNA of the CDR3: TGTGCCAGCAGCTTAGGAGGGGCTCAGCCCCAGCATTTT.

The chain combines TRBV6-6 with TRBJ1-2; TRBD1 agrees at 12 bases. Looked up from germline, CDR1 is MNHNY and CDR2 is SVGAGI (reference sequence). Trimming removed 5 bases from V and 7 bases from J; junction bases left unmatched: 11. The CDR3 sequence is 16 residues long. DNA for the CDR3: TGTGCCAGCAGTGCCTCCGGGACAGGGGGCGCCTCTGGCTACACCTTC. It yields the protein CASSASGTGGASGYTF.

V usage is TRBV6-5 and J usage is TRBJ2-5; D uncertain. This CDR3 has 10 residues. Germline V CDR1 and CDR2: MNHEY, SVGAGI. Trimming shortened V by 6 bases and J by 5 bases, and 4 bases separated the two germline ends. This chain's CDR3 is CASSGETQYF. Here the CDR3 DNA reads TGTGCCAGCAGCGGGGAGACCCAGTACTTC.

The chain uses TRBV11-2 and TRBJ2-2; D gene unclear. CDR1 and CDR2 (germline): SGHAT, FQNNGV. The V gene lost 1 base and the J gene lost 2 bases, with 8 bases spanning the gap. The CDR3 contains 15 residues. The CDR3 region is CASSLVMTNTGELFF. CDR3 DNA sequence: TGTGCCAGCAGCTTAGTTATGACAAACACCGGGGAGCTGTTTTTT.

CDR3: CASSPASGTANSPLHF. CDR3 nucleotide sequence: TGTGCCAGCAGCCCAGCGTCCGGGACAGCTAATTCACCCCTCCACTTT. This rearrangement joins TRBV7-9 to TRBJ1-6, with 7 bases aligning to TRBD1. V trimming: 5 bases; J trimming: 6 bases; junction bases outside the gene matches: 10. CDR3 length: 16 amino acids. Looked up from germline, CDR1 is SEHNR and CDR2 is FQNEAQ (reference sequence).

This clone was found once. The CDR3 protein is CATSRVRRGRENTEAFF. CDR3 coding DNA: TGTGCCACCAGCAGAGTCCGAAGGGGCAGGGAGAACACTGAAGCTTTCTTT. The chain has TRBV15 and TRBJ1-1, with D possibly being TRBD1 (5 bases). This CDR3 comprises 17 residues. V lost 1 base, J lost 1 base, and 16 bases lay in between. Per germline, CDR1 LNHNV and CDR2 YYDKDF (reference sequence).

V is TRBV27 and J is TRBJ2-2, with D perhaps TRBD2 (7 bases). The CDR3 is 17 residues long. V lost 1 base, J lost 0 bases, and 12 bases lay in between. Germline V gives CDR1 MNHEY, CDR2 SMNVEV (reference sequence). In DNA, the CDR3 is TGTGCCAGCAGTTTATGGGGGGGCATCGCGAACACCGGGGAGCTGTTTTTT. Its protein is CASSLWGGIANTGELFF.

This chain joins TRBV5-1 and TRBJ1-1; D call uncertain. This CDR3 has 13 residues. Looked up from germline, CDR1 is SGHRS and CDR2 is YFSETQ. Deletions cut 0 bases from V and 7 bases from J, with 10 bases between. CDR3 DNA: TGCGCCAGCAGCTTGGCCCCACGGGGTGAAGCTTTCTTT. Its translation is CASSLAPRGEAFF.

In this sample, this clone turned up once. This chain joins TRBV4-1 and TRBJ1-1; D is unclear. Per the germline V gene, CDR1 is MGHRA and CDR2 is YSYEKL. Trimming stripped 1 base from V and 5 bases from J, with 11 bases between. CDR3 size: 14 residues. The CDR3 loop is CASSQAGLKTEAFF. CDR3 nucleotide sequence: TGCGCCAGCAGCCAAGCAGGATTAAAGACTGAAGCTTTCTTT.

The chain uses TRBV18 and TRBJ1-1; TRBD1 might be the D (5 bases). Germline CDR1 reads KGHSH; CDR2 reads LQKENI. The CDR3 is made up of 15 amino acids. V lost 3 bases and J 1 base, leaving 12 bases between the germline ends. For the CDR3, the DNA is TGTGCCAGCTCACCCACAGGATTCCAGAACACTGAAGCTTTCTTT. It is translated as CASSPTGFQNTEAFF.

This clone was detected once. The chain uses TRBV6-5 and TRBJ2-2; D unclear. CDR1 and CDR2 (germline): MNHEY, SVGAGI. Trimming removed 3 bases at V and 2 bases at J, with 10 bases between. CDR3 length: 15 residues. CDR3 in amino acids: CASSYRHPNTGELFF. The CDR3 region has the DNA TGTGCCAGCAGTTATCGACATCCTAACACCGGGGAGCTGTTTTTT.

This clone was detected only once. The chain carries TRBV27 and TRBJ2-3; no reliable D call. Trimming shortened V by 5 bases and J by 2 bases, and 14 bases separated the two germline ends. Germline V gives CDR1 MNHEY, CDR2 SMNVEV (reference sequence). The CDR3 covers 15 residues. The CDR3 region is CASSRSTAHTDTQYF. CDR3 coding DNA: TGTGCCAGCAGTCGGTCAACAGCTCACACAGATACGCAGTATTTT.

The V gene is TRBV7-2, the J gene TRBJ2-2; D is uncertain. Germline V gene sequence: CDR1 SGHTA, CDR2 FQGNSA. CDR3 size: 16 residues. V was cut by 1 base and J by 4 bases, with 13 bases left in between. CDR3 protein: CASSLVPGRVTGELFF. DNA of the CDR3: TGTGCCAGCAGCTTAGTCCCAGGCCGAGTCACCGGGGAGCTGTTTTTT.

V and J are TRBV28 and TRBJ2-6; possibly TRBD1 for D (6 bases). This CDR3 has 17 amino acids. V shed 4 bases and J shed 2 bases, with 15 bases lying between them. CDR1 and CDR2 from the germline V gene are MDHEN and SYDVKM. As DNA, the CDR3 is TGTGCCAGCAGTTCCTACAGGGACGGTGCTGGGGCCAACGTCCTGACTTTC. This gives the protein CASSSYRDGAGANVLTF.

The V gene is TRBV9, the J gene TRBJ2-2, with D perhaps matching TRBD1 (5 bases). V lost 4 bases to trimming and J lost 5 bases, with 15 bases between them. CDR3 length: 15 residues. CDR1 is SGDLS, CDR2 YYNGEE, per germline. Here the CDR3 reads CASSPAFDRTGELFF. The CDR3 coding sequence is TGTGCCAGCAGCCCCGCCTTCGACAGAACCGGGGAGCTGTTTTTT. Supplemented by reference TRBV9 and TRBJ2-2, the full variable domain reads DSGVTQTPKHLITATGQRVTLRCSPRSGDLSVYWYQQSLDQGLQFLIQYYNGEERAKGNILERFSAQQFPDLHSELNLSSLELGDSALYFCASSPAFDRTGELFFGEGSRLTVL.

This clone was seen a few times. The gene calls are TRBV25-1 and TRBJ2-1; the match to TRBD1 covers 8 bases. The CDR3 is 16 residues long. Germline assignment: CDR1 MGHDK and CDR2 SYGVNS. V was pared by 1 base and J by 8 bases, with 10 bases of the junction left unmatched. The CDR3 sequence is CASSELDRDKLDEQFF. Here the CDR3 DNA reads TGTGCCAGCAGTGAATTGGACAGGGACAAACTCGATGAGCAGTTCTTC.

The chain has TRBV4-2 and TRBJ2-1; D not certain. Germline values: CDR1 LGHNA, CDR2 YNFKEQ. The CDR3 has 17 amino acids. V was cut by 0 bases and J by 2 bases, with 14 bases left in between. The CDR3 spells CASSQEAASEAYNEQFF. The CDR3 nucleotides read TGTGCCAGCAGCCAAGAGGCAGCCTCCGAGGCCTACAATGAGCAGTTCTTC.